The 12 T cell receptor beta chains below were found in one sample sequenced in a study of blood T cell repertoires in COVID-19. Profiled with immunoSEQ multiplex PCR; TCRdb holds only in-frame clones, not every one. The sample carries under 300,000 clones, around four fifths recorded once. Sequencing was done on a sample of peripheral blood. The receptor source for this set is a man aged 60 to 75 who had recovered from COVID-19.

This clone was found once. An end of the junction does not agree with germline; a read error may underlie this. The V and J genes are TRBV4-1 and TRBJ2-1, with D perhaps TRBD2 (6 bases). Germline values: CDR1 MGHRA, CDR2 YSYEKL. The CDR3 consists of 14 residues. The CDR3 DNA follows: TGCGCCAGCAGCCCTCGGGACTCCCACAATGAGCAGTTCTTC. The encoded protein is CASSPRDSHNEQFF.

The J gene is TRBJ2-7, the V gene TRBV6-5; 10 bases are a match to TRBD1. CDR3 length: 14 amino acids. The J segment lost 4 bases and the V segment lost 6 bases, leaving 6 bases of the junction unmatched. Per the germline V gene, CDR1 is MNHEY and CDR2 is SVGAGI. The CDR3 here is CASSRDRGVYEQYF. DNA of the CDR3: TGTGCCAGCAGCCGGGACAGGGGCGTTTACGAGCAGTACTTC.

The chain uses TRBV9 and TRBJ2-2; D might be TRBD2 (5 bases). The ends were cut back, 4 bases at V and 4 bases at J, with 8 bases in the middle. Germline loops: CDR1 SGDLS, CDR2 YYNGEE. This CDR3 contains 13 residues. CDR3 bases: TGTGCCAGCAGCCCGAGCGGCACCGGGGAGCTGTTTTTT. Encoded protein: CASSPSGTGELFF.

This chain links TRBV6-5 with TRBJ2-7; weak D call: TRBD1 (5 bases). Germline lookup yields CDR1 MNHEY and CDR2 SVGAGI. CDR3 length equals 12 residues. The V end lost 6 bases, the J end lost 3 bases, and 9 bases lay between the germline ends. The chain's CDR3 is CASRQDSYEQYF. CDR3 coding DNA: TGTGCCAGCAGGCAAGACAGCTACGAGCAGTACTTC.

The rearrangement uses TRBV7-9 and TRBJ2-1; D is uncertain. Germline values: CDR1 SEHNR, CDR2 FQNEAQ (reference sequence). Trimming shortened V by 3 bases and J by 0 bases, and 9 bases separated the two germline ends. CDR3 length equals 15 residues. The CDR3 region has the DNA TGTGCCAGCAGCTTTGATGGCCGCTCCTACAATGAGCAGTTCTTC. This translates into CASSFDGRSYNEQFF.

CDR3 in DNA: TGCGCCAGCAGCTTGGGAGGACAGGGGACGGGGAATACGCAGTATTTT. Its translation: CASSLGGQGTGNTQYF. The chain employs TRBV5-1 and TRBJ2-3; 9 positions match TRBD1. Trimming at V came to 0 bases and at J to 7 bases, leaving 9 bases not matched to a gene. The CDR3 loop spans 16 amino acids. Germline V gives CDR1 SGHRS, CDR2 YFSETQ. The whole variable domain, filled in from reference TRBV5-1 and TRBJ2-3, reads KAGVTQTPRYLIKTRGQQVTLSCSPISGHRSVSWYQQTPGQGLQFLFEYFSETQRNKGNFPGRFSGRQFSNSRSEMNVSTLELGDSALYLCASSLGGQGTGNTQYFGPGTRLTVL.

This chain connects TRBV2 to TRBJ1-1; 9 nucleotides align to TRBD1. This CDR3 has 15 amino acids. Germline-derived CDR1 and CDR2 are SNHLY and FYNNEI. V was pared by 8 bases and J by 4 bases, with 11 bases of the junction left unmatched. In DNA, the CDR3 is TGTGCCAGCGGACACAAACCGGGACAGGGCACTGAAGCTTTCTTT. It specifies CASGHKPGQGTEAFF.

The V gene is TRBV9, the J gene TRBJ2-7; D might be TRBD2 (7 bases). V was trimmed by 0 bases and J by 3 bases, leaving 13 bases between them. The CDR3 extends over 15 amino acids. Germline assignment: CDR1 SGDLS and CDR2 YYNGEE. For the CDR3, the DNA is TGTGCCAGCAGCGTAGAAGGGGGGGCTGACTACGAGCAGTACTTC. As protein: CASSVEGGADYEQYF.

In its sample, this clone was seen many times. The rearrangement uses TRBV5-5 and TRBJ1-5; no clear D gene. V was cut by 4 bases and J by 0 bases, with 11 bases left in between. CDR1 SGHKS and CDR2 YYEKEE come from the germline V gene (reference sequence). This CDR3 contains 15 residues. The CDR3: CASSPPGNSNQPQHF. CDR3 nucleotides: TGTGCCAGCAGCCCGCCCGGGAATAGCAATCAGCCCCAGCATTTT.

The CDR3 reads CASSPDRKTGWDTEAFF. CDR3 nucleotides: TGTGCCAGCAGCCCCGATCGAAAGACAGGGTGGGACACTGAAGCTTTCTTT. The chain combines TRBV7-9 with TRBJ1-1; TRBD1 aligns across 7 bases. This CDR3 region has 17 residues. Germline values: CDR1 SEHNR, CDR2 FQNEAQ (reference sequence). Germline trimming cut 5 bases from V and 3 bases from J; bases unmatched to any gene: 15.

This chain joins TRBV5-1 and TRBJ2-4; maybe TRBD2 (5 bases). This CDR3 region has 14 residues. V was pared by 4 bases and J by 5 bases, with 13 bases between. CDR1 and CDR2 from the germline V gene are SGHRS and YFSETQ. The CDR3 loop is CASSLRLRENIQYF. The CDR3 DNA is TGCGCCAGCAGCCTTCGACTAAGAGAAAACATTCAGTACTTC.

This clone has only a few counts. This chain connects TRBV2 to TRBJ1-2; TRBD1 is a possible D gene (6 bases). Germline lookup yields CDR1 SNHLY and CDR2 FYNNEI. CDR3 length: 14 residues. V was cut by 4 bases and J by 6 bases, with 15 bases left in between. In DNA, the CDR3 is TGTGCCAGCAGTGGCGTACAGGGACGGAATGGCTACACCTTC. Protein: CASSGVQGRNGYTF.